This T cell receptor (beta chain) comes out of a study of shared clonotypes between healthy human individuals. Across the study: A donor's plate count was three for CD4 naive and three for CD4 memory; CD8 naive had two and CD8 memory one. Study findings and constraints: Shared clonotypes: about 5.3% naive CD4, around 3.7% naive CD8, under 2.5% memory CD4, under 0.5% memory CD8.

The protocol was immunoSEQ multiplex PCR, while the TCRdb copy is restricted to in-frame clones and leaves out a portion. There are over a million clones in the sample; around 98.5% occur only once, and around 0.38% lies in the top ten. With 5 bases removed from V and 2 bases from J, the gap between germline ends came to 10 bases. CDR1 is SEHNR and CDR2 is FQNEAQ in the germline V gene (reference sequence). The CDR3 length is 15 residues. With regard to this clone: As yet, its antigen is unknown.

The sequencing sample was made of naive CD4+ T cells sorted from blood. Subset defined: CD45RA+ positively selected. The V call is TRBV7-9, the J call TRBJ2-6, with D perhaps matching TRBD2 (5 bases). The sequence was obtained from a man aged 30 to 45 in good health. The CDR3 DNA sequence: TGTGCCAGCAGCCAAACTAGTACTGGGGCCAACGTCCTGACTTTC. Residues: CASSQTSTGANVLTF.